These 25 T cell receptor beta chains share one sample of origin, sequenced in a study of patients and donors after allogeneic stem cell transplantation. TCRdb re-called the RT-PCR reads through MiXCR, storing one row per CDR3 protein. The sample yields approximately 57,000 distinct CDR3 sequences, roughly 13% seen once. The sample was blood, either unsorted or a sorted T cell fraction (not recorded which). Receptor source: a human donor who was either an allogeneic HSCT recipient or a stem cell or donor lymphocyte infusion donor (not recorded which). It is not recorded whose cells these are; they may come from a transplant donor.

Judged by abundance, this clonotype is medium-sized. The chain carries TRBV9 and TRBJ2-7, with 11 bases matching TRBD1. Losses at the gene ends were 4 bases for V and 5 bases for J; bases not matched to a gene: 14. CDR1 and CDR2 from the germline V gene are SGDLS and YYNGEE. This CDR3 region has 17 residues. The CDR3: CASSSNIPGQGGHEQYF. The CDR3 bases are TGTGCCAGCAGCTCTAATATACCGGGACAGGGGGGCCACGAGCAGTACTTC.

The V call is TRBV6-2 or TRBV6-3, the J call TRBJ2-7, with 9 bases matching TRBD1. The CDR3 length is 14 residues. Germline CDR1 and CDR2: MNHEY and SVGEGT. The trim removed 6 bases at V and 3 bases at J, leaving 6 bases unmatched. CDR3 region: CASRGTGWIYEQYF. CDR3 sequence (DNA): TGTGCCAGCAGGGGGACAGGGTGGATCTACGAGCAGTACTTC.

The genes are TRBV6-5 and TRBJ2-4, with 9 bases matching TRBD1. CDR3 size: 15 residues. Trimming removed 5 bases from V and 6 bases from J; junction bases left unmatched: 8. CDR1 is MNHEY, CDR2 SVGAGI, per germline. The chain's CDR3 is CASSEQGALGNIQYF. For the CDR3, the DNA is TGTGCCAGCAGTGAACAGGGGGCATTGGGAAACATTCAGTACTTC.

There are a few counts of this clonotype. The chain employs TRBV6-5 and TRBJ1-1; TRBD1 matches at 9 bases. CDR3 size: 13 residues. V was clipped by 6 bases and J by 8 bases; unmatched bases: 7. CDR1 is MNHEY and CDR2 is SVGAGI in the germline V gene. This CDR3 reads CASRPGQGSEAFF. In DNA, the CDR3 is TGTGCCAGCAGACCGGGACAGGGCTCCGAAGCTTTCTTT.

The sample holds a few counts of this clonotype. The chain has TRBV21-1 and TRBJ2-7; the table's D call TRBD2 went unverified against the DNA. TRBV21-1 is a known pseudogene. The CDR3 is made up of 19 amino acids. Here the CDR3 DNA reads TGTGCCAGCAGCAAAGGAGAACCTAGCGGGAGAGCGAGCTCCTACGAGCAGTACTTC. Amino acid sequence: CASSKGEPSGRASSYEQYF.

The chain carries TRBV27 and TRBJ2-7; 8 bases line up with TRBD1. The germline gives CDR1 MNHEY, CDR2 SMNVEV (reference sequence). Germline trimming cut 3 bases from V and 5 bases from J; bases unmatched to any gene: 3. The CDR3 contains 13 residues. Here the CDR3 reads CASSFDRGHEQYF. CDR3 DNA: TGTGCCAGCAGTTTTGACAGGGGCCACGAGCAGTACTTC.

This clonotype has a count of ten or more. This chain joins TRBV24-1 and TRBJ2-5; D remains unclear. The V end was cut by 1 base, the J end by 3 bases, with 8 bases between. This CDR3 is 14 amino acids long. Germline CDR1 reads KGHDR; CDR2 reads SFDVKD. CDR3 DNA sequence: TGTGCCACCAGTGATTTAAGGGTTGAAGAGACCCAGTACTTC. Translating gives CATSDLRVEETQYF.

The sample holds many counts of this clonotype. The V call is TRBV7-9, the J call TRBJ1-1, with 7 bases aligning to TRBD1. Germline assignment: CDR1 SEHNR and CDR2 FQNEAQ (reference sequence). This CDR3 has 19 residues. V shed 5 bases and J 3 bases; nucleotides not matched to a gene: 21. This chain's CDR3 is CASSDQGGGFGLLDTEAFF. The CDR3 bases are TGTGCCAGCAGCGACCAGGGGGGAGGGTTTGGATTGTTGGACACTGAAGCTTTCTTT.

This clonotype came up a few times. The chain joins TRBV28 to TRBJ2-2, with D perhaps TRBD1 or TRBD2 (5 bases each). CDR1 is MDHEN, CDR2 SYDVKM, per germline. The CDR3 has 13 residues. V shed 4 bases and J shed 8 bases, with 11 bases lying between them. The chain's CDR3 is CASSSLREGELFF. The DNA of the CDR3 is TGTGCCAGCAGTTCTCTCAGGGAGGGGGAGCTGTTTTTT.

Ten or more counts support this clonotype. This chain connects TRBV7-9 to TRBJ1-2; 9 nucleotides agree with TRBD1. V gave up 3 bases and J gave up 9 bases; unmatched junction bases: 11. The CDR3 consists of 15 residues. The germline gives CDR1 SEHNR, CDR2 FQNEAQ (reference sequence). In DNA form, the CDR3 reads TGTGCCAGCAGCTTCATCGCCGGACAGGGGACTCGCTACACCTTC. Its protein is CASSFIAGQGTRYTF.

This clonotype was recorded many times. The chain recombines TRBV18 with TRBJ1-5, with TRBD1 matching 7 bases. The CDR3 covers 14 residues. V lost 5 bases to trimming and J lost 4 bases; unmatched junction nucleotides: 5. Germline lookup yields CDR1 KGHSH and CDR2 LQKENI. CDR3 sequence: CASSGDSLNQPQHF. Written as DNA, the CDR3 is TGTGCCAGCTCAGGGGACAGCCTGAATCAGCCCCAGCATTTT.

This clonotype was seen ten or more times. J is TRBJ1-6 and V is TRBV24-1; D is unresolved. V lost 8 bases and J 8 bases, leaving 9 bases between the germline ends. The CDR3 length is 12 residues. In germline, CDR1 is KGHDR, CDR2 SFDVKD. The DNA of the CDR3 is TGTGCCACCACCGAGGAGGATTCACCCCTCCACTTT. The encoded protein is CATTEEDSPLHF.

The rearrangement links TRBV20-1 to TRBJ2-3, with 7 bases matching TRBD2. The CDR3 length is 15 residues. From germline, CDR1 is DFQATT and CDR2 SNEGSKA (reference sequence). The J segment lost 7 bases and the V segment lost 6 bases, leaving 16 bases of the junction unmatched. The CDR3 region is CSAKEASGTYNTQYF. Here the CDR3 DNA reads TGCAGTGCAAAAGAGGCTAGCGGAACCTATAATACGCAGTATTTT.

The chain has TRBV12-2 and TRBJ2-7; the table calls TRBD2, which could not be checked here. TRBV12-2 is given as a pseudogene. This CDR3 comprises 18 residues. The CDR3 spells CASRPAGLASTESYEQYF. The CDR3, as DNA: TGTGCAAGTCGCCCAGCGGGACTAGCCTCGACGGAATCCTACGAGCAGTACTTC.

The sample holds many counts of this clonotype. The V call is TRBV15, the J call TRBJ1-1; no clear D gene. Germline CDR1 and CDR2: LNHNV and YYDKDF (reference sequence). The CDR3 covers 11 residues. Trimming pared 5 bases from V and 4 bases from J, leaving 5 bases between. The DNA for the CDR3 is TGTGCCACCAGCCCAGGCACTGAAGCTTTCTTT. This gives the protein CATSPGTEAFF. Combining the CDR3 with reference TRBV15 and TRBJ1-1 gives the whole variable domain DAMVIQNPRYQVTQFGKPVTLSCSQTLNHNVMYWYQQKSSQAPKLLFHYYDKDFNNEADTPDNFQSRRPNTSFCFLDIRSPGLGDTAMYLCATSPGTEAFFGQGTRLTVV.

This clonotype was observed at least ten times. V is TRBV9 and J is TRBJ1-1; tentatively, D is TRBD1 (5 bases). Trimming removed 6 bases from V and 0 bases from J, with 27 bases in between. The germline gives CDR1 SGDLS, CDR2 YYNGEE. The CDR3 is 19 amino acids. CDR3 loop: CASTKITDLTATMNTEAFF. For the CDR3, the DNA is TGTGCCAGCACAAAAATCACCGATTTGACAGCAACCATGAACACTGAAGCTTTCTTT.

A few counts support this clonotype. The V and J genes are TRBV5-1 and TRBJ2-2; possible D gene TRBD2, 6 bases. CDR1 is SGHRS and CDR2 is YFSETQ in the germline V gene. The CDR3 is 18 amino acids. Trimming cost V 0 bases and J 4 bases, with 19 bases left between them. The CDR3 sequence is CASSLARGARSLTGELFF. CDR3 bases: TGCGCCAGCAGCTTGGCTCGCGGGGCACGTTCCCTCACCGGGGAGCTGTTTTTT.

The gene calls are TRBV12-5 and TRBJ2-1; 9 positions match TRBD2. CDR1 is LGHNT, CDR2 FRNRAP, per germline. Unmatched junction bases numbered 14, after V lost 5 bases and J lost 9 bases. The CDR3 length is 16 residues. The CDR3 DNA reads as TGTGCTAGTGGTACCGTAGTGGGCGGGAGGGCCACTGAGCAGTTCTTC. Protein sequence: CASGTVVGGRATEQFF.

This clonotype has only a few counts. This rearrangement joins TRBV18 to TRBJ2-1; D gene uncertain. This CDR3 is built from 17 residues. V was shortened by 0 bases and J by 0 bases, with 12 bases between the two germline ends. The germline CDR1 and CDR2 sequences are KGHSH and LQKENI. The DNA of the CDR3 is TGTGCCAGCTCACCACCAGTGACTTTCCGCTCCTACAATGAGCAGTTCTTC. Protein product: CASSPPVTFRSYNEQFF.

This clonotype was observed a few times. CDR3 bases: TGCAGTGCCCTGGGGAAGGCTAGCGGGAGGCCTACGAGCTCCTACAATGAGCAGTTCTTC. Translated, it gives CSALGKASGRPTSSYNEQFF. This sequence joins TRBV20-1 and TRBJ2-1, with 11 bases aligning to TRBD2. The length of the CDR3 is 20 residues. Germline CDR1 is DFQATT and CDR2 is SNEGSKA (reference sequence). The V segment lost 6 bases and the J segment 0 bases; nucleotides outside the gene matches: 19.

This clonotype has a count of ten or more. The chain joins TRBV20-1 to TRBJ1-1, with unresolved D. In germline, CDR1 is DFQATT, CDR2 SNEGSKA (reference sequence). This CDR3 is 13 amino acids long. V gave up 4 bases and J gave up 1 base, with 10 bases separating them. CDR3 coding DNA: TGCAGTGCTAAGGGTCTTGGGAACACTGAAGCTTTCTTT. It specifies CSAKGLGNTEAFF.

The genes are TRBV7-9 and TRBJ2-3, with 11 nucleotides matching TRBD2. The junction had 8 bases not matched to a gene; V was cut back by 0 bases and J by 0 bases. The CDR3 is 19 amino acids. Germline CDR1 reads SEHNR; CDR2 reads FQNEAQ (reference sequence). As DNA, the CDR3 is TGTGCCAGCAGCTTAGCGGGCCTGGGACTAGCGGCTAGCACAGATACGCAGTATTTT. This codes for CASSLAGLGLAASTDTQYF. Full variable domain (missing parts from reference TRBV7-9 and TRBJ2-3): DTGVSQNPRHKITKRGQNVTFRCDPISEHNRLYWYRQTLGQGPEFLTYFQNEAQLEKSRLLSDRFSAERPKGSFSTLEIQRTEQGDSAMYLCASSLAGLGLAASTDTQYFGPGTRLTVL.

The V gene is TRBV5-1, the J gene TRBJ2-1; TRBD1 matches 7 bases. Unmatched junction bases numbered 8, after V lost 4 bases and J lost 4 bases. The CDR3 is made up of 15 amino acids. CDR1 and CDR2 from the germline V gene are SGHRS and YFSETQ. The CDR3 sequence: CASSQPGQQYNEQFF. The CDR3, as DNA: TGCGCCAGCAGCCAGCCGGGACAGCAGTACAATGAGCAGTTCTTC.

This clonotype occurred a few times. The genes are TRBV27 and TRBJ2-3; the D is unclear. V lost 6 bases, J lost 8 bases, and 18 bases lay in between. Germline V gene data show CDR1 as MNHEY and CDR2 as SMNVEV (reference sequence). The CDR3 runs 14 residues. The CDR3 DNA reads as TGTGCCAGCAGCTTGCCCCACAAGGACGGTACGCAGTATTTT. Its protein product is CASSLPHKDGTQYF.

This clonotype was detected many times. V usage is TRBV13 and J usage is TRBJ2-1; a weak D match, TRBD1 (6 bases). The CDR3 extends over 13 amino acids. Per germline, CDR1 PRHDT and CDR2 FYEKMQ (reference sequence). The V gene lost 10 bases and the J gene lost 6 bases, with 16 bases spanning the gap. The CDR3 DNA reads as TGTGCCACCGCCCTTTCAGGGGTCAATGAGCAGTTCTTC. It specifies CATALSGVNEQFF. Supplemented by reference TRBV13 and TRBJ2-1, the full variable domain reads AAGVIQSPRHLIKEKRETATLKCYPIPRHDTVYWYQQGPGQDPQFLISFYEKMQSDKGSIPDRFSAQQFSDYHSELNMSSLELGDSALYFCATALSGVNEQFFGPGTRLTVL.